This is a list of T cell receptor beta chains from one sample in a study of high-grade serous ovarian cancer treatment subgroups. Some clones are missing from TCRdb's copy, which holds only in-frame ones; the method was immunoSEQ multiplex PCR. The sample has about 2,000 clones; about 79% are singletons. The sequenced sample consisted of tumor tissue. All receptors come from a human donor with high-grade serous ovarian cancer. The CDR3 runs from the conserved cysteine through the conserved F or W. Fields, in order: J gene, D gene, V gene, clone size, CDR3 DNA, CDR3 protein. The D gene is left open where the match is weak. A row's size may be missing; if present it is once, few, many or a size class.

>TRBJ2-2|NA|TRBV7-3|few
TGTGCCAGCAGCTTAATCGTGAACACCGGGGAGCTGTTTTTT
CASSLIVNTGELFF
>TRBJ2-5|NA|TRBV7-9|NA
TGTGCCAGCAGCTTAGTCGGTATGCTCCAAGAGACCCAGTACTTC
CASSLVGMLQETQYF
>TRBJ1-3|NA|TRBV5-4|once
TGTGCCAGCAGCTTCTACTCTGGAAACACCATATATTTT
CASSFYSGNTIYF
>TRBJ1-2|NA|TRBV6-1|NA
TGTGCCAGCAGTGAAGTCGCAGGCGCTAACTATGGCTACACCTTC
CASSEVAGANYGYTF
>TRBJ2-1|NA|TRBV6-1|NA
TGTGCCAGCAGTGACCTTGGGCTGGGGGATAACAATGAGCAGTTCTTC
CASSDLGLGDNNEQFF
>TRBJ2-1|NA|TRBV5-1|NA
TGCGCCAGCAGTGGCCGCACAGGGCCGTACAATGAGCAGTTCTTC
CASSGRTGPYNEQFF
>TRBJ1-1|NA|TRBV18|NA
TGTGCCAGCTCACCCGACCTAGTACAGGGTTCTGAAGCTTTCTTT
CASSPDLVQGSEAFF
>TRBJ2-7|TRBD2|TRBV7-9|once
TGTGCCAGCAGCCCTAGCGGGTTCAGCTCCTACGAGCAGTACTTC
CASSPSGFSSYEQYF
>TRBJ2-3|TRBD1|TRBV7-7|few
TGTGCTAGCAGCATAGGGGGCGCGGGCACAGATACGCAGTATTTT
CASSIGGAGTDTQYF
>TRBJ1-4|NA|TRBV5-4|NA
TGTGCCAGCAGCTTGCCGACCGAGGAAAAACTGTTTTTT
CASSLPTEEKLFF
>TRBJ2-1|TRBD2|TRBV7-6|NA
TGTGCCAGCAGCTTACTAGCGGGGGGGTACAATGAGCAGTTCTTC
CASSLLAGGYNEQFF
>TRBJ2-6|NA|TRBV4-1|NA
TGCGCCAGCAGCCAAGTGGGCGGATCTGGGGCCAACGTCCTGACTTTC
CASSQVGGSGANVLTF
>TRBJ2-3|NA|TRBV11-2|NA
TGTGCCAGCAGCATTATCCCCGCTCGTGGCTCGAGCACAGATACGCAGTATTTT
CASSIIPARGSSTDTQYF
>TRBJ1-1|NA|TRBV7-9|NA
TGTGCCAGCAGCTTCCAGAACACTGAAGCTTTCTTT
CASSFQNTEAFF
>TRBJ1-1|NA|TRBV27|NA
TGTGCCAGCAAGAGGGGCGTTTCTGAAGCTTTCTTT
CASKRGVSEAFF
>TRBJ1-5|NA|TRBV7-2|NA
TGTGCCAGCAGCCCTGGCCATCAGCCCCAGCATTTT
CASSPGHQPQHF
>TRBJ2-1|NA|TRBV7-2|NA
TGTGCCAGCAGCGCATCTAGAATCAATGAGCAGTTCTTC
CASSASRINEQFF
>TRBJ2-5|NA|TRBV29-1|NA
TGCAGCGTTGAAGAGGACACCCATCGAGGGACCCAGTACTTC
CSVEEDTHRGTQYF
>TRBJ2-3|TRBD2|TRBV5-6|NA
TGTGCCAGCAGCTCTTTAAGCGGGGGGGACACAGATACGCAGTATTTT
CASSSLSGGDTDTQYF
>TRBJ2-5|NA|TRBV7-6|NA
TGTGCCAGCAGCTTAGGCGCTAGCAGGCAAGAGACCCAGTACTTC
CASSLGASRQETQYF
>TRBJ1-1|NA|TRBV19|few
TGTGCCAGTAGTCGGAACCGAGTCACTGAAGCTTTCTTT
CASSRNRVTEAFF
>TRBJ2-3|NA|TRBV9|few
TGTGCCAGCAGCGTAGCCCGGAGCACTAGCACAGATACGCAGTATTTT
CASSVARSTSTDTQYF
>TRBJ1-3|TRBD1|TRBV6-5|NA
TGTGCCAGCAGTTTCCGACAGGGGACCCACACCATATATTTT
CASSFRQGTHTIYF
>TRBJ1-2|NA|TRBV27|once
TGTGCCAGCAGTACCAGTCGCCGATATGGCTACACCTTC
CASSTSRRYGYTF
>TRBJ2-3|NA|TRBV12-5|NA
TGTGCTAGTGGGAAAAATTCAGATACGCAGTATTTT
CASGKNSDTQYF
>TRBJ2-3|NA|TRBV7-3|once
TGTGCCAGCAGCTTATCTGGGGGCCTTCCCACAGATACGCAGTATTTT
CASSLSGGLPTDTQYF
>TRBJ1-4|NA|TRBV28|NA
TGTGCCAGCAGTTTAGCGGGGGGCAGGGGATTTCAATGGGAAAAACTGTTTTTT
CASSLAGGRGFQWEKLFF
>TRBJ2-3|TRBD2|TRBV18|NA
TGTGCCAGCTCACCGCGGGCTAGCGGGACAGATACGCAGTATTTT
CASSPRASGTDTQYF
>TRBJ2-1|NA|TRBV7-3|NA
TGTGCCAGCAGCGCTTCCCCAGGTCTTGAGCAGTTCTTC
CASSASPGLEQFF
>TRBJ2-2|TRBD2|TRBV9|NA
TGTGCCAGCAGCATTGGGACTAGCGCCGCCGGGGAGCTGTTTTTT
CASSIGTSAAGELFF
>TRBJ2-2|NA|TRBV19|once
TGTGCCAGTAGTTCCCCGACCGAAAAATCTAGGGAGCTGTTTTTT
CASSSPTEKSRELFF
>TRBJ1-6|NA|TRBV27|NA
TGTGCCAGCAGTTTCGCCGGGGGGGAGAATTCACCCCTCCACTTT
CASSFAGGENSPLHF
>TRBJ1-2|NA|TRBV7-9|NA
TGTGCCAGCAGCTTCCTAGGGCTCGAAGGCGGCTACACCTTC
CASSFLGLEGGYTF
>TRBJ1-3|NA|TRBV5-1|NA
TGCGCCAGCAGCTTGGGTCATTTCTCCGGAAACACCATATATTTT
CASSLGHFSGNTIYF
>TRBJ1-1|NA|TRBV5-4|few
TGTGCCAGCAGCTTAACACAGAACACTGAAGCTTTCTTT
CASSLTQNTEAFF
>TRBJ1-4|TRBD1|TRBV4-2|few
TGTGCCAGCAGCCAACAGGACAGGTATAATGAAAAACTGTTTTTT
CASSQQDRYNEKLFF
>TRBJ2-6|NA|TRBV4-3|NA
TGCGCCAGCAGCCAAGTTGGGGCCTCTGGGGCCAACGTCCTGACTTTC
CASSQVGASGANVLTF
>TRBJ2-7|NA|TRBV7-2|NA
TGTGCCAGCAGCTCGTCAGGGAGAATTGGAGACTTC
CASSSSGRIGDF
>TRBJ1-5|NA|TRBV19|few
TGTGCCAGTAGTCCCAGACAGAATAGCAATCAGCCCCAGCATTTT
CASSPRQNSNQPQHF
>TRBJ1-2|TRBD1|TRBV14|NA
TGTGCCAGCAGCCGTGGACAGGGACCTGGAGTCTATGGCTACACCTTC
CASSRGQGPGVYGYTF
>TRBJ2-1|TRBD2|TRBV10-3|NA
TGTGCCATCAGTATACTAGCGGGGGGTCGAAATGAGCAGTTCTTC
CAISILAGGRNEQFF
>TRBJ2-5|TRBD2|TRBV4-3|NA
TGCGCCAGCAGCCCCTATGGGGGGGGTTCCCAAGAGACCCAGTACTTC
CASSPYGGGSQETQYF
>TRBJ1-4|NA|TRBV6-4|NA
TGTGCCAGCAGTGACTCGAAGGCCAGGGGTACGGAAAAACTGTTTTTT
CASSDSKARGTEKLFF
>TRBJ2-3|NA|TRBV21-1|NA
TGTGCCAGCAGCAGAATTGGTAGCGGGGGGGGGCTCAGCACAGATACGCAGTATTTT
CASSRIGSGGGLSTDTQYF
>TRBJ2-1|TRBD2|TRBV11-3|NA
TGTGCCAGCAGCCCCTTTGGAACTAGCGACTACAATGAGCAGTTCTTC
CASSPFGTSDYNEQFF
>TRBJ2-1|TRBD2|TRBV18|NA
TGTGCCAGCTCACCAACTAGCGGGGGGGCCAATGAGCAGTTCTTC
CASSPTSGGANEQFF
>TRBJ1-6|NA|TRBV6-5|NA
TGTGCCAGCAGTTACTCGAGGCAGGGGCGTTCACCCCTCCACTTT
CASSYSRQGRSPLHF
>TRBJ2-1|NA|TRBV29-1|once
TGCAGCGTTGTGTTGGAGGACGAACAAAACAATGAGCAGTTCTTC
CSVVLEDEQNNEQFF
>TRBJ2-7|NA|TRBV28|NA
TGTGCCAGCAGTACCGGGATCCTACCTGACGAGCAGTACTTC
CASSTGILPDEQYF
>TRBJ2-1|NA|TRBV7-6|NA
TGTGCCAGCAGCACCCGATACAATGAGCAGTTCTTC
CASSTRYNEQFF
>TRBJ2-2|NA|TRBV10-3|NA
TGTGCCATCAGTGAGCCTGGGAACACCGGGGAGCTGTTTTTT
CAISEPGNTGELFF